The sequence of this T cell receptor beta chain was determined in a study of cytomegalovirus exposure and HLA in healthy donors. PCR was performed using 60 Vbeta and 13 Jbeta primers. Produced via immunoSEQ multiplex PCR; TCRdb's table is partial and in-frame only. The table lists 60,000 to 75,000 clones, 55% to 65% of them singletons. The sequencing input was PBMCs. The receptor was isolated from a woman in her 50s in good health and CMV-seronegative.

CDR3 residues: CASSVQGITGELFF. The CDR3 nucleotides are TGTGCCAGCAGCGTTCAGGGGATCACCGGGGAGCTGTTTTTT. The chain couples TRBV9 to TRBJ2-2; a weak D match, TRBD1 (6 bases). This CDR3 is 14 amino acids long. V was cut by 2 bases and J by 4 bases, with 9 bases left in between. Germline CDR1 reads SGDLS; CDR2 reads YYNGEE.